Sequencing of this TCR beta chain was carried out in a study of OX40 agonist ivuxolimab in advanced cancers. Overall study context: The study enrolled dose-escalation patients with hepatocellular carcinoma, melanoma, renal cell or head and neck cancer. Study-wide points: Part of the nonresponder group also had normalized T-cell clonal expansion that was low.

The table came from immunoSEQ multiplex PCR; TCRdb's copy has only in-frame clones and leaves some out. The sample shows tens of thousands of clones, roughly 87% of them seen only once. This CDR3 comprises 13 residues. Germline CDR1 reads SGHAT; CDR2 reads FQNNGV. V was trimmed by 7 bases and J by 6 bases, leaving 13 bases between them. Regarding this clone: Its antigen is undetermined.

The source material was CD4+ or CD8+ T cells sorted from blood, sampled in a trial of the OX40 agonist ivuxolimab. The origin of this receptor is an adult with an advanced solid tumor such as melanoma, head and neck, liver or kidney cancer. V usage is TRBV11-2 and J usage is TRBJ2-1; D remains unclear. CDR3: CASTLGPPNEQFF. CDR3 in DNA: TGTGCCAGCACCCTGGGCCCCCCCAATGAGCAGTTCTTC.